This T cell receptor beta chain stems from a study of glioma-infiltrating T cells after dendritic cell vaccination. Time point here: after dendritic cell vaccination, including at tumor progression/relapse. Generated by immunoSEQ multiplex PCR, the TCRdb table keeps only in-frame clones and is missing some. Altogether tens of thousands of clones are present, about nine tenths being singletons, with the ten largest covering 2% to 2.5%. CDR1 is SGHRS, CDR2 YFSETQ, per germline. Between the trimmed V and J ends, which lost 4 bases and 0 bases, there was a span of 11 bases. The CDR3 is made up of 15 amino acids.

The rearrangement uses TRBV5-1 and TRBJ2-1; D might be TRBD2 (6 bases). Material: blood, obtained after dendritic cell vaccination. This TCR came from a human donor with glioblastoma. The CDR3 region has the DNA TGCGCCAGCAGCGTCCGGGACTCCTCCTACAATGAGCAGTTCTTC. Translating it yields CASSVRDSSYNEQFF.